Listed here are 10 T cell receptor beta chains from one sample, sequenced in a study of T cells in Graves' hyperthyroidism and ophthalmopathy. The CDR3 regions of TCR beta were amplified from RNA transcripts. First-round RT-PCR with HTBI primers amplified the TCR CDR3 region. Each CDR3 protein is one row after TCRdb ran MiXCR on the multiplex PCR reads. Of 600,000 or so distinct CDR3 sequences detected, 35% to 55% appear once; the ten largest clones hold about 8.2%. The sample was peripheral blood or thyroid tissue (not recorded which). The receptors come from a woman younger than 30 with Graves' hyperthyroidism.

The genes are TRBV12-3 or TRBV12-4 and TRBJ2-5; possible D gene TRBD1, 6 bases. The CDR3 is made up of 14 amino acids. Trimming left V 6 bases short and J 1 base short, with 12 bases between. In nucleotides, the CDR3 is TGTGCCAGCAGCCCAGGGGACCGCCAAGAGACCCAGTACTTC. Translating it yields CASSPGDRQETQYF.

The sample holds a few counts of this clonotype. The chain combines TRBV2 with TRBJ1-2, with 7 positions matching TRBD1. CDR3 length: 14 residues. Germline V gene data show CDR1 as SNHLY and CDR2 as FYNNEI. V lost 8 bases, J lost 2 bases, and 8 bases stayed unmatched. The CDR3 bases are TGTGCCAGCCAGGGGGACGCCAGCAACTATGGCTACACCTTC. It codes for CASQGDASNYGYTF.

This rearrangement joins TRBV2 to TRBJ1-2; 9 nucleotides match TRBD1. The CDR3 sequence is 15 residues long. Germline-derived CDR1 and CDR2 are SNHLY and FYNNEI. Trimming at V came to 5 bases and at J to 4 bases, leaving 8 bases not matched to a gene. In DNA, the CDR3 is TGTGCCAGCAGTCCAGACAGGACAGGGGTCTATGGCTACACCTTC. As protein: CASSPDRTGVYGYTF.

The chain is built from TRBV7-7 and TRBJ2-7; a possible D gene is TRBD2 (6 bases). Germline CDR1 and CDR2: SSHAT and FNYEAQ (reference sequence). Between the trimmed V and J ends, which lost 5 bases and 7 bases, there was a span of 12 bases. The CDR3 sequence is 12 residues long. The CDR3 spells CASSPGGQEQYF. The CDR3 DNA is TGTGCCAGCAGCCCAGGAGGGCAGGAGCAGTACTTC.

The chain combines TRBV7-2 with TRBJ1-2; 8 bases map to TRBD1. There are 14 residues in the CDR3. V dropped 5 bases and J dropped 7; count of bases not matched to a gene: 9. CDR1 is SGHTA, CDR2 FQGNSA, per germline. As DNA, the CDR3 is TGTGCCAGCAGCCCGACAGGGGCCGGGGGTGGCTACACCTTC. This codes for CASSPTGAGGGYTF.

Concerning this clonotype: A much larger clone sits a single nucleotide away, making a read error possible. The CDR3 reads CATSSGNEKLFF. For the CDR3, the DNA is TGTGCCACCAGCAGCGGAAATGAAAAACTGTTTTTT. This sequence joins TRBV15 and TRBJ1-4, with D unclear. The germline CDR1 and CDR2 sequences are LNHNV and YYDKDF (reference sequence). The CDR3 covers 12 residues. Deletions cut 3 bases from V and 5 bases from J, with 4 bases between.

The chain carries TRBV25-1 and TRBJ1-2, with a possible D match to TRBD1 (6 bases). Trimming took off 6 bases at V and 7 bases at J, with 24 bases between the two ends. Germline loops: CDR1 MGHDK, CDR2 SYGVNS. This CDR3 contains 16 residues. CDR3 DNA: TGTGCCAGCAGCCAATTCGGACAGCCCGGGCCGCGTGGCTACACCTTC. Translating gives CASSQFGQPGPRGYTF.

In regard to this clonotype: The conserved closing phenylalanine or tryptophan is absent in this CDR3, likely reflecting a read error. The rearrangement uses TRBV2 and TRBJ1-1; 7 bases are a match to TRBD1. Germline CDR1 reads SNHLY; CDR2 reads FYNNEI. This CDR3 is built from 13 residues. V lost 8 bases and J lost 7; bases outside the gene matches: 10. The CDR3 reads CASSPGTADEAFL. CDR3 nucleotides: TGTGCCAGCTCCCCCGGGACAGCAGATGAAGCTTTCCTT.

The V gene is TRBV12-3 or TRBV12-4, the J gene TRBJ2-2; D call uncertain. V lost 7 bases to trimming and J lost 8 bases, with 8 bases between them. The CDR3 sequence is 11 residues long. The CDR3 protein is CASTLRGELFF. The CDR3 nucleotides are TGTGCCAGCACCTTACGTGGGGAGCTGTTTTTT.

Notes on this clonotype: A much larger clone differs by one base, so this may be a read error. The CDR3 ends on some other residue instead of the conserved phenylalanine or tryptophan, so this is likely a read error. This chain connects TRBV6-1 to TRBJ2-7; D remains unclear. This CDR3 contains 11 residues. Per germline, CDR1 MNHNS and CDR2 SASEGT. CDR3 region: CAISEALEQYS. CDR3 bases: TGTGCCATCAGTGAAGCGCTCGAGCAGTACTCC.